This T cell receptor (beta chain) was observed in a study of blood T cell repertoires in COVID-19 (dated by TCRdb to the early 2020s). Background for the entire study: Samples from collaborators originated in the United States, Italy and Spain and spanned both the acute and convalescent phases of COVID-19. The repertoires were released in a freely available public database intended as a resource for research on the immune response to SARS-CoV-2. The prospective study material was composed of cDNA or gDNA derived from T cells, B-cell-depleted T cells, or PBMCs. Nearly every sample came with metadata listing a de-identified subject ID, COVID-19 status, age in years and sex. The samples were drawn from two sources: the first 160 participants of the ongoing ImmuneRACE study, and 950 to 1,500 subjects contributed by 6 global collaborators. HLA class I and class II types, where available, came from metadata supplied by the sample provider rather than from assay-based typing. Subjects who had been exposed to COVID-19, were actively infected with it, or had recovered from it provided the deeply sampled blood TCRbeta repertoires that made up the dataset.

General conclusions and limits of the study: The quantity of clinical and demographic metadata differed by source and by participant and was supplied without curation.

Regarding this clone: There is no known antigen for this receptor. Base quality data are lacking; no much larger clone is found one base away.

CDR1 LNHDA and CDR2 SQIVND are derived from the germline V gene (reference sequence). The CDR3 measures 14 amino acids from cysteine to phenylalanine. The read is trimmed to its CDR3 DNA, 42 bases read in frame from base 1. V and J lose 6 bases and 3 bases, and a span of 11 bases separates them. In the prospective study, participants were about 18 to 95 years old, resided in 20 to 30 geographic areas of the United States, and were enrolled through a virtual design. In the prospective study, cohorts were assigned on the basis of participant-reported clinical history obtained from a screening survey and a study questionnaire. A participant counted as exposed if, within 2 weeks of entering the study, that participant had been in contact with someone who had a PCR-confirmed or clinician-diagnosed COVID-19 case. In the prospective study, mobile phlebotomists collected whole blood, serum and a nasopharyngeal or oropharyngeal swab from each participant. Additional blood draws and questionnaires over an approximately two-month period could optionally be provided by prospective study participants. Before DNA extraction, blood samples from the prospective study were shipped at room temperature or frozen.

TCRbeta CDR3 regions were amplified from genomic DNA using the immunoSEQ Assay, a bias-controlled multiplex PCR. As for how the authors treated the data: Within the assay, amplification of reference gene primers was used to estimate how many nucleated cells each sample contained. Sequence reads were collapsed and filtered to measure the absolute abundance of every unique TCRbeta CDR3 rearrangement. For each sample, productive Simpson clonality was calculated as the square root of Simpson's diversity index across productive rearrangements. TCRdb took this table from immuneACCESS and kept in-frame rearrangements with V and J called. Such tables lack part of the clones; where checked against another copy, unresolved V genes explain under half of the gap, and the rest is unexplained. The V and J calls and clone size are taken from that table; D and trimming were inferred from the DNA. This sample is represented by 150,000 or so clones; approximately 83% of them were singletons. The ten largest account for roughly 5.6% of the sample.

Material: PBMCs or T cells enriched from blood (not recorded which). The receptor comes from a man between 65 and 79 years old who had been exposed to COVID-19. Rearrangement joined TRBV19 to TRBJ1-4; the D gene is perhaps TRBD1, on 5 matching bases. The CDR3 reads as follows: CASRDGGANEKLFF. At the DNA level, the sequence is TGTGCCAGTAGGGACGGGGGAGCTAATGAAAAACTGTTTTTT.